Given below is one TCR beta chain in context. This sample was included in a study of cytomegalovirus exposure and HLA in healthy donors. The germline V gene encodes CDR1 SGHAT and CDR2 FQNNGV. The junction had 2 bases not matched to a gene; V was cut back by 3 bases and J by 6 bases. This CDR3 is 14 amino acids long. PCR was performed using 60 Vbeta and 13 Jbeta primers. Data came from immunoSEQ multiplex PCR; TCRdb stores just in-frame clones and leaves some out. Here the sample spans roughly 240,000 clones, around 80% being singletons. This chain uses TRBV11-2 with TRBJ2-2; TRBD1 agrees at 9 bases. The sequenced material came from PBMCs. This TCR was sampled from a woman aged 40 to 50 in good health and CMV-seropositive. The CDR3: CASSFRTGAGELFF. The CDR3 bases are TGTGCCAGCAGCTTCCGGACAGGGGCCGGGGAGCTGTTTTTT.